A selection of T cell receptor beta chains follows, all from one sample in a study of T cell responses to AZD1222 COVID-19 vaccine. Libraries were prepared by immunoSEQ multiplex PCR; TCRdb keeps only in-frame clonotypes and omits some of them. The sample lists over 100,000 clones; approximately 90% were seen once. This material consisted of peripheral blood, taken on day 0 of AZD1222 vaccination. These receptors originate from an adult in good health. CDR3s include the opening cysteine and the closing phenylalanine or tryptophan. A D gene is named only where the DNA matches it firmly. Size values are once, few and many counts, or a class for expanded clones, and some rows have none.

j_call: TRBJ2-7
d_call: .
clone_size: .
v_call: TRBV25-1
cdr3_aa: CASSGRDGRTYEQYF
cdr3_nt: TGTGCCAGCAGTGGCCGGGACGGGAGAACCTACGAGCAGTACTTC

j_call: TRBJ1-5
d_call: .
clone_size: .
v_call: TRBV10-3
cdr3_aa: CAISESTTQDQPQHF
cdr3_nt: TGTGCCATCAGTGAGTCGACCACACAAGATCAGCCCCAGCATTTT

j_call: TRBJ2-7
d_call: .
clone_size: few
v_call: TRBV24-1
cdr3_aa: CATSDSGHSPFYEQYF
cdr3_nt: TGTGCCACCAGTGATTCGGGACATAGCCCGTTCTACGAGCAGTACTTC

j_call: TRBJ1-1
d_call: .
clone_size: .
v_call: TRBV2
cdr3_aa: CASIIEQDGYTEAFF
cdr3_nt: TGTGCCAGCATTATAGAACAGGATGGCTACACTGAAGCTTTCTTT

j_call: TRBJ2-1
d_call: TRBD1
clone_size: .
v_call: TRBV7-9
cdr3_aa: CASSLESGTGQFF
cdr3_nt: TGTGCCAGCAGCTTAGAGTCTGGGACAGGGCAGTTCTTC

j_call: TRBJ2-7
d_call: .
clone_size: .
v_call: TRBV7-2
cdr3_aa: CASSWALSGYEQYF
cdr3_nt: TGTGCCAGCAGCTGGGCCCTAAGCGGCTACGAGCAGTACTTC

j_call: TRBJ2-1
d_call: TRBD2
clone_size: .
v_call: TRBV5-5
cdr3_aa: CASSPLTGGSYNEQFF
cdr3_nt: TGTGCCAGCAGCCCCCTAACGGGGGGCTCCTACAATGAGCAGTTCTTC

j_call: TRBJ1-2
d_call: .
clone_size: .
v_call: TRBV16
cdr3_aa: CASSQYQGRPKGSYGYTF
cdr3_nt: TGTGCCAGCAGCCAATACCAGGGGCGCCCGAAGGGTTCTTATGGCTACACCTTC

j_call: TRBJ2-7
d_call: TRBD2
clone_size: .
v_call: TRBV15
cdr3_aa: CATSRGGTGSYEQYF
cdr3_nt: TGTGCCACCAGCAGGGGGGGGACTGGTTCCTACGAGCAGTACTTC

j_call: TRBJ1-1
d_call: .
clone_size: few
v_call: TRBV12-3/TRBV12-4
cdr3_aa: CASSSGGGAEAFF
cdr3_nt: TGTGCCAGCAGTTCAGGCGGTGGGGCTGAAGCTTTCTTT

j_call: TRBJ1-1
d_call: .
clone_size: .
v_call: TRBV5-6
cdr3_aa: CASSLAGIEKAFF
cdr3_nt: TGTGCCAGCAGCTTGGCGGGAATTGAAAAAGCTTTCTTT

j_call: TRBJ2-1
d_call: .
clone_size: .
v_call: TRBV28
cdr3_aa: CASSPRSGSSYNEQFF
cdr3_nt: TGTGCCAGCAGTCCCCGTTCTGGGAGCTCCTACAATGAGCAGTTCTTC

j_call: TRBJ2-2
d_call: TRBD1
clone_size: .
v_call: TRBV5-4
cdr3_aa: CASSLYKGATGELFF
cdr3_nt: TGTGCCAGCAGCTTGTATAAGGGGGCGACCGGGGAGCTGTTTTTT

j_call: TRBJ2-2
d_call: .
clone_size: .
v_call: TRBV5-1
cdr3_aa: CASSFGGRTGELFF
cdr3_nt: TGCGCCAGCAGCTTTGGGGGGCGCACCGGGGAGCTGTTTTTT

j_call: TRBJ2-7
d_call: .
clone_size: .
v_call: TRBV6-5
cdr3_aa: CASSYSSGAGVEQYF
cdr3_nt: TGTGCCAGCAGTTACTCTTCCGGGGCAGGGGTCGAGCAGTACTTC

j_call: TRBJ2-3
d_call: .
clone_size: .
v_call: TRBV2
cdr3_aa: CASKQASRADTQYF
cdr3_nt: TGTGCCAGCAAGCAGGCCTCGAGGGCAGATACGCAGTATTTT

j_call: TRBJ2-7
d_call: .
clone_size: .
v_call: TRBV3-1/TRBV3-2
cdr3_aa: CASSQVDSPYEQYF
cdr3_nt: TGTGCCAGCAGCCAAGTGGACAGTCCCTACGAGCAGTACTTC

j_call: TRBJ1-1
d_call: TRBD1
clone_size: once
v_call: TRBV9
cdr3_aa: CASSVAGGLDTEAFF
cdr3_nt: TGTGCCAGCAGCGTAGCAGGGGGCTTAGACACTGAAGCTTTCTTT

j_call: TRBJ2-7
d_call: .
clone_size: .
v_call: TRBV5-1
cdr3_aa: CASRSQSYEQYF
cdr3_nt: TGCGCCAGCAGATCCCAATCCTACGAGCAGTACTTC

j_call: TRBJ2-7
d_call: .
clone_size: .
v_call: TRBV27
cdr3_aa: CASRHEAMWYF
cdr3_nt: TGTGCCAGCAGGCACGAGGCGATGTGGTACTTC

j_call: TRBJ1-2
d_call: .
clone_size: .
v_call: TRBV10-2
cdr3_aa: CASSEPRGVFGYTF
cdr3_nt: TGCGCCAGCAGTGAGCCCAGGGGAGTTTTTGGCTACACCTTC

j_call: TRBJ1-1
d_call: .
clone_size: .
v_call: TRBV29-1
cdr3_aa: CSETGTMNTEAFF
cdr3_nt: TGCAGCGAAACAGGGACAATGAACACTGAAGCTTTCTTT

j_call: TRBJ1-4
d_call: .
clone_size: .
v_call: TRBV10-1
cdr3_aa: CASSELPKEEKLFF
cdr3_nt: TGCGCCAGCAGTGAGCTTCCAAAAGAGGAAAAACTGTTTTTT

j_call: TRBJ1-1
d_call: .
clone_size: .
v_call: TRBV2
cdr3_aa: CASSLTGDGEAFF
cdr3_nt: TGTGCCAGCAGTCTAACAGGTGACGGTGAAGCTTTCTTT

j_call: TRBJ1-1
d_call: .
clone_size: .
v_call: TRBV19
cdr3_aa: CASKVGTEGAEAFF
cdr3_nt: TGTGCCAGTAAGGTCGGTACGGAGGGGGCTGAAGCTTTCTTT

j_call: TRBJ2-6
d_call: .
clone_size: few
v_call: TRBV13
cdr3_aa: CASSLDRTPGANVLTF
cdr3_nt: TGTGCCAGCAGCTTAGACAGAACCCCTGGGGCCAACGTCCTGACTTTC

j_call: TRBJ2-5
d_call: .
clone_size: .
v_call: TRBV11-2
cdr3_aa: CASSLGLSQETQYF
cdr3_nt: TGTGCCAGCAGCTTAGGGCTATCCCAAGAGACCCAGTACTTC

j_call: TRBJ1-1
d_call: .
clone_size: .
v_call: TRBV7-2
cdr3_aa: CASSFAGTANTEAFF
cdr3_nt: TGTGCCAGCAGCTTCGCCGGGACGGCGAACACTGAAGCTTTCTTT

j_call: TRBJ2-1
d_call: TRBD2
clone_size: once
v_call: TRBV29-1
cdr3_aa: CSVSSGYNEQFF
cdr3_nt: TGCAGCGTGTCTAGCGGGTACAATGAGCAGTTCTTC

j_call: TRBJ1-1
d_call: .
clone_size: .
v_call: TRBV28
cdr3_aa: CASGGQNEAFF
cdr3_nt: TGTGCCAGCGGAGGACAGAATGAAGCTTTCTTT

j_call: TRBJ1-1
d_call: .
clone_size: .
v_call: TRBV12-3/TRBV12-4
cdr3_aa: CASSRDTEAFF
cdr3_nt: TGTGCCAGCAGTCGGGACACTGAAGCTTTCTTT

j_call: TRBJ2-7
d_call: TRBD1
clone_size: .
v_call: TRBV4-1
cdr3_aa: CASSQGQGRSYEQYF
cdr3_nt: TGCGCCAGCAGCCAAGGACAGGGGAGGTCCTACGAGCAGTACTTC

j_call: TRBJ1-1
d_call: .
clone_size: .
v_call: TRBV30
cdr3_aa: CAWSLIRTEAFF
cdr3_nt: TGTGCCTGGAGTCTGATACGTACTGAAGCTTTCTTT

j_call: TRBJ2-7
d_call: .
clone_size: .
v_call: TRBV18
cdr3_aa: CASSRGGYEQYF
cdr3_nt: TGTGCCAGCTCAAGGGGGGGTTACGAGCAGTACTTC

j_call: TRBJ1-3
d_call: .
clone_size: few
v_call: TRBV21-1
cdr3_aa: CASSKVGREALRVSTIYF
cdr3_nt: TGTGCCAGCAGCAAAGTGGGCCGTGAGGCCCTCCGGGTGAGTACCATATATTTT

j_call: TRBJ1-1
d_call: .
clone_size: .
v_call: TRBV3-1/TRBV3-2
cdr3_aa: CASSQGTGRALRDEAFF
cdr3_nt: TGTGCCAGCAGCCAAGGTACAGGGAGGGCCCTCAGGGACGAAGCTTTCTTT

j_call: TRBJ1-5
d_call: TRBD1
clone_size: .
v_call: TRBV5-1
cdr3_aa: CASSLDTGGGQPQHF
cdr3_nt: TGCGCCAGCAGCTTGGATACAGGGGGAGGTCAGCCCCAGCATTTT

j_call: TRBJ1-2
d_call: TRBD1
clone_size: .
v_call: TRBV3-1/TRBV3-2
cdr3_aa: CASSQGGQGGYTF
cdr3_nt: TGTGCCAGCAGCCAAGGGGGACAGGGTGGCTACACCTTC

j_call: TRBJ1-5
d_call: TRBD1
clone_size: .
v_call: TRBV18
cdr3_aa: CASSPPDRGFDQPQHF
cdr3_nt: TGTGCCAGCTCACCTCCGGACAGGGGATTCGATCAGCCCCAGCATTTT

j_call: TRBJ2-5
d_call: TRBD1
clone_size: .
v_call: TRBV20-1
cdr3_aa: CSAYQGAAQYF
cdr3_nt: TGCAGTGCCTATCAGGGGGCGGCCCAGTACTTC

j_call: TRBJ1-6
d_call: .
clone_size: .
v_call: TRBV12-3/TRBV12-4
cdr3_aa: CASTLGASPLHF
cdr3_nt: TGTGCCAGCACCCTTGGGGCTTCACCCCTCCACTTT

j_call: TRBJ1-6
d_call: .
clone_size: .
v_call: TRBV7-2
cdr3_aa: CASSLEASYNSPLHF
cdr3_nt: TGTGCCAGCAGCTTAGAAGCCTCCTATAATTCACCCCTCCACTTT

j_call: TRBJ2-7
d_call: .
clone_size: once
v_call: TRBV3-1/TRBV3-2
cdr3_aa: CASSQEGGLLTYEQYF
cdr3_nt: TGTGCCAGCAGCCAAGAGGGCGGGCTCCTTACCTACGAGCAGTACTTC

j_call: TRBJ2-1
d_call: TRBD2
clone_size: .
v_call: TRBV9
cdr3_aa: CASSTGTSGGAEQFF
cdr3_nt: TGTGCCAGCAGCACCGGGACTAGCGGGGGAGCTGAGCAGTTCTTC

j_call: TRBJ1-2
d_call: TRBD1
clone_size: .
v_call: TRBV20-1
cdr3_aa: CSASKGQGDGYTF
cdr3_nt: TGCAGTGCTAGTAAAGGACAGGGGGATGGCTACACCTTC

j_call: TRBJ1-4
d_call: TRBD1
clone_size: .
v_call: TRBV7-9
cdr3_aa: CASSLRQGGEKLFF
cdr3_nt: TGTGCCAGCAGCCTCCGACAGGGTGGCGAAAAACTGTTTTTT

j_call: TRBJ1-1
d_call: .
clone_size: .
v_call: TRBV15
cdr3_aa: CATSTHKIYNLNTEAFF
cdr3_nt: TGTGCCACCAGCACCCACAAAATCTATAATTTGAACACTGAAGCTTTCTTT

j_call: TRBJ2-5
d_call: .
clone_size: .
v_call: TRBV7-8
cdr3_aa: CASSLGIAPLGGGETQYF
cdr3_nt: TGTGCCAGCAGCTTAGGGATTGCTCCCCTAGGTGGGGGGGAGACCCAGTACTTC

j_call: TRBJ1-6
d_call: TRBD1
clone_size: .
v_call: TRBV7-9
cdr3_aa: CASSLDRVVNSPLHF
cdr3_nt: TGTGCCAGCAGCTTGGACAGGGTAGTTAATTCACCCCTCCACTTT

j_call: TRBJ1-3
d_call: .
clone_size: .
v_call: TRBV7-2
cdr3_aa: CASSLATGNTIYF
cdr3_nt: TGTGCCAGCAGCTTAGCAACTGGAAACACCATATATTTT

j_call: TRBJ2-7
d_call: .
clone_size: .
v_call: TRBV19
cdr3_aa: CASRSAFGPGLKTAEQYF
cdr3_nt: .

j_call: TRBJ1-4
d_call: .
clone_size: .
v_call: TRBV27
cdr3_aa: CASSKQVREKLFF
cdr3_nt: TGTGCCAGCAGTAAACAGGTTCGGGAAAAACTGTTTTTT

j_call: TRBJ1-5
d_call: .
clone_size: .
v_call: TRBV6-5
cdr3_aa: CASSRGTDAYQPQHF
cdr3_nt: TGTGCCAGCAGTAGAGGGACGGACGCCTACCAGCCCCAGCATTTT

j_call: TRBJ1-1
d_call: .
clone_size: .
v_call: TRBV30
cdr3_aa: CAGGDTEAFF
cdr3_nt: TGTGCCGGAGGGGACACTGAAGCTTTCTTT

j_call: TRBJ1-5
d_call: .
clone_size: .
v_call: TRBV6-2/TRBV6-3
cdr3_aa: CASSPNWGSNQPQHF
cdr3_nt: TGTGCCAGCAGCCCCAACTGGGGGAGCAATCAGCCCCAGCATTTT

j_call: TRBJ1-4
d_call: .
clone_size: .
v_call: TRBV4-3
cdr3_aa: CASSQDRSQGGEKLFF
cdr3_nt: TGCGCCAGCAGCCAAGATAGGTCGCAGGGAGGTGAAAAACTGTTTTTT

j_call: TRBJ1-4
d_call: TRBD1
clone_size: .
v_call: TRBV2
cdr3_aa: CASRGTGYLFF
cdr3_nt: TGTGCCAGCAGGGGGACAGGGTACCTGTTTTTT